The clone carrying this TCR beta chain was seen at least ten times. These data originate in a study of early T cells in non-severe SARS-CoV-2 infection. TCRdb reprocessed the 5' RACE reads via MiXCR and lists one record per CDR3 protein. Among 100,000 or so distinct CDR3 sequences listed, approximately 14% were seen once. Trimming removed 0 bases at V and 2 bases at J, with 6 bases between. This CDR3 has 13 amino acids. Per germline, CDR1 DFQATT and CDR2 SNEGSKA (reference sequence). Sequencing was performed on whole blood. This chain links TRBV20-1 with TRBJ2-3; D unclear. The receptor comes from an adult who was a healthcare worker with PCR-confirmed SARS-CoV-2 infection or an uninfected control (not recorded which). The CDR3, as DNA: TGCAGTGCTAGAGAAGTGCTCACAGATACGCAGTATTTT. Amino acid sequence: CSAREVLTDTQYF.